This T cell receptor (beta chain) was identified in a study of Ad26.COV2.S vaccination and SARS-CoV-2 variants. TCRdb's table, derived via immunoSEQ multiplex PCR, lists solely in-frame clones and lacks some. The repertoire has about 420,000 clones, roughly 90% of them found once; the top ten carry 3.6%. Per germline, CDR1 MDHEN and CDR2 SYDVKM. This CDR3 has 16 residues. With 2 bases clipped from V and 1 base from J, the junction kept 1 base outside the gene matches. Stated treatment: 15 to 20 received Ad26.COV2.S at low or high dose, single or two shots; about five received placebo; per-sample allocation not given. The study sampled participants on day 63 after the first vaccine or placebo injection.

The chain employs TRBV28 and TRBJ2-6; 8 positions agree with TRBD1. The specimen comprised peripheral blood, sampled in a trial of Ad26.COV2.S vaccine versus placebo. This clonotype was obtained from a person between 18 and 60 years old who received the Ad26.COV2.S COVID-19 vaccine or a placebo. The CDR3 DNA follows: TGTGCCAGCAGTTTAACAGGGGGTTCTGGGGCCAACGTCCTGACTTTC. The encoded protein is CASSLTGGSGANVLTF.